These T cell receptor beta chains were read from a single sample in a study of a mutant IDH1 vaccine in newly diagnosed glioma. Clones were read by immunoSEQ multiplex PCR, and TCRdb kept only the in-frame ones, dropping some. This table holds roughly 71,000 clones, 65% to 90% found once. This sample comprised PBMCs, obtained from a glioma patient treated with radiotherapy, temozolomide or both. The origin of the receptors is a man aged 30 to 45 with glioma. CDR3s include the opening cysteine and the closing phenylalanine or tryptophan. D genes are given only for firm matches. Size tells how often a clone was seen (once, few, many) or the class of an expanded clone, and some rows leave it out.

TRBJ2-7 | TRBV7-9 | NA | NA | CASSVTDLLTYEQYF | TGTGCCAGCAGCGTCACCGACTTACTCACCTACGAGCAGTACTTC
TRBJ1-2 | TRBV5-4 | TRBD1 | NA | CASSLPGGVGYGYTF | TGTGCCAGCAGCTTGCCAGGGGGCGTCGGCTATGGCTACACCTTC
TRBJ1-2 | TRBV19 | NA | NA | CASSMPGYDYGYTF | TGTGCCAGTAGTATGCCGGGATACGACTATGGCTACACCTTC
TRBJ1-3 | TRBV18 | NA | NA | CASSPLDSLSGNTIYF | TGTGCCAGCTCCCCTCTGGACAGTCTTTCTGGAAACACCATATATTTT
TRBJ2-5 | TRBV13 | TRBD2 | NA | CASSQGLAGQETQYF | TGTGCCAGCAGCCAAGGACTAGCGGGCCAAGAGACCCAGTACTTC
TRBJ2-5 | TRBV10-1 | NA | NA | CASSDFDRRRRETQYF | TGCGCCAGCAGTGATTTCGACAGGAGGAGGCGAGAGACCCAGTACTTC
TRBJ1-5 | TRBV7-2 | TRBD1 | NA | CASSFTGGSNQPQHF | TGTGCCAGCAGCTTCACAGGGGGTTCCAATCAGCCCCAGCATTTT
TRBJ1-1 | TRBV2 | TRBD1 | once | CASRDAGGNTEAFF | TGTGCCAGCAGAGACGCAGGGGGGAACACTGAAGCTTTCTTT
TRBJ1-4 | TRBV7-9 | TRBD1 | NA | CASSLAGQGLREKLFF | TGTGCCAGCAGCTTAGCGGGACAGGGGTTAAGGGAAAAACTGTTTTTT
TRBJ1-4 | TRBV9 | TRBD1 | few | CASSVSAGGVNEKLFF | TGTGCCAGCAGCGTATCGGCAGGGGGCGTGAATGAAAAACTGTTTTTT
TRBJ1-2 | TRBV6-1 | TRBD1 | NA | CASSRTGESDGYTF | TGTGCCAGCAGTCGGACAGGGGAGAGTGATGGCTACACCTTC
TRBJ2-1 | TRBV5-4 | NA | NA | CASRYASSYNEQFF | TGTGCCAGCAGATATGCGAGCTCCTACAATGAGCAGTTCTTC
TRBJ1-6 | TRBV21-1 | NA | NA | CASSVPNRGNSPLHF | TGTGCCAGCAGCGTTCCCAACAGGGGGAATTCACCCCTCCACTTT
TRBJ1-3 | TRBV18 | NA | NA | CASSPRGSGNTIYF | TGTGCCAGCTCACCACGGGGGTCTGGAAACACCATATATTTT
TRBJ1-5 | TRBV15 | TRBD1 | NA | CATSSAAGGQPQHF | TGTGCCACCAGCAGTGCAGCAGGGGGTCAGCCCCAGCATTTT
TRBJ2-1 | TRBV11-3 | NA | NA | CASSPQGYNEQFF | TGTGCCAGCAGCCCGCAGGGTTACAATGAGCAGTTCTTC
TRBJ1-2 | TRBV30 | NA | NA | CALVEGYGYTF | TGTGCCCTAGTAGAGGGCTATGGCTACACCTTC
TRBJ1-1 | TRBV28 | NA | NA | CASILEGGTEAFF | TGTGCCAGCATTCTAGAGGGGGGCACTGAAGCTTTCTTT